A single sample is the source of the 28 T cell receptor beta chains below, sequenced in a study of chemoradiotherapy in HPV16-positive cancers. Measured with immunoSEQ multiplex PCR; TCRdb has only the in-frame clones, and not every one. The sample contains around 30,000 clones, 89% of which appear only once. The sample consisted of blood, taken from a patient who underwent chemoradiotherapy. Receptors originate from a human donor with HPV-associated anogenital cancer.

The V call is TRBV30, the J call TRBJ1-4; D unclear. The CDR3 is made up of 17 amino acids. Trimming took 4 bases from V and 0 from J, leaving 18 bases between them. Looked up from germline, CDR1 is GTSNPN and CDR2 is SVGIG (reference sequence). The CDR3 DNA follows: TGTGCCTGGATTCGGGGAGGGCAACTTGCAACTAATGAAAAACTGTTTTTT. Amino acids: CAWIRGGQLATNEKLFF. Variable domain in full (rest from reference TRBV30 and TRBJ1-4): SQTIHQWPATLVQPVGSPLSLECTVEGTSNPNLYWYRQAAGRGLQLLFYSVGIGQISSEVPQNLSASRPQDRQFILSSKKLLLSDSGFYLCAWIRGGQLATNEKLFFGSGTQLSVL.

This chain uses TRBV9 with TRBJ2-2; TRBD2 agrees at 8 bases. CDR1 and CDR2 (germline): SGDLS, YYNGEE. V trimming: 0 bases; J trimming: 1 base; junction bases outside the gene matches: 2. The CDR3 length is 16 residues. The CDR3 sequence is CASSVAAGGNTGELFF. The DNA of the CDR3 is TGTGCCAGCAGCGTAGCGGCGGGAGGGAACACCGGGGAGCTGTTTTTT.

The chain carries TRBV14 and TRBJ2-5; 9 bases match TRBD2. Germline V CDR1 and CDR2: SGHDN, FVKESK. V lost 0 bases to trimming and J lost 5 bases; unmatched junction nucleotides: 16. There are 19 residues in the CDR3. The chain's CDR3 is CASSQDLGGGAFHPETQYF. The CDR3 DNA reads TGTGCCAGCAGCCAAGACCTAGGCGGGGGGGCCTTCCACCCGGAGACCCAGTACTTC.

The chain recombines TRBV7-2 with TRBJ2-3, with a possible D match to TRBD1 (5 bases). V was pared by 5 bases and J by 6 bases, with 9 bases between. Germline V CDR1 and CDR2: SGHTA, FQGNSA. The CDR3 extends over 12 amino acids. The chain's CDR3 is CASSPAGDTQYF. The CDR3 DNA sequence: TGTGCCAGCAGCCCAGCAGGGGATACGCAGTATTTT.

The chain joins TRBV7-6 to TRBJ2-7; a weak D match, TRBD2 (5 bases). The V end lost 9 bases, the J end lost 4 bases, and 16 bases lay between the germline ends. The CDR3 is 13 residues long. Germline CDR1 is SGHVS and CDR2 is FNYEAQ. In DNA, the CDR3 is TGTGCCAGTTCCGGCTTGTCGGGGTACGAGCAGTACTTC. This codes for CASSGLSGYEQYF. The complete variable domain, with remaining parts taken from reference TRBV7-6 and TRBJ2-7, reads GAGVSQSPRYKVTKRGQDVALRCDPISGHVSLYWYRQALGQGPEFLTYFNYEAQQDKSGLPNDRFSAERPEGSISTLTIQRTEQRDSAMYRCASSGLSGYEQYFGPGTRLTVT.

This chain connects TRBV6-5 to TRBJ1-1, with D uncertain. This CDR3 has 14 residues. Germline CDR1 is MNHEY and CDR2 is SVGAGI. Trimming stripped 6 bases from V and 1 base from J, with 12 bases between. As DNA, the CDR3 is TGTGCCAGCAGCTCACCCCAGGAGAACACTGAAGCTTTCTTT. It yields the protein CASSSPQENTEAFF.

On this clone itself: The junction shows a germline mismatch at one end, possibly a read error. CDR3 protein: CASSQDGLARQFF. The CDR3, as DNA: TGTGCTAGCAGTCAAGATGGTCTAGCGCGTCAGTTCTTC. The gene calls are TRBV7-7 and TRBJ2-1, with D tentatively TRBD2 (6 bases). Germline CDR1 is SSHAT and CDR2 is FNYEAQ (reference sequence). The CDR3 consists of 13 residues.

This chain connects TRBV6-1 to TRBJ1-5, with D possibly being TRBD1 (5 bases). The CDR3 extends over 12 amino acids. V was trimmed by 10 bases and J by 9 bases, leaving 16 bases between them. Per the germline V gene, CDR1 is MNHNS and CDR2 is SASEGT. CDR3: CAIGLGDGPQHF. Written as DNA, the CDR3 is TGTGCCATCGGACTGGGGGACGGGCCCCAGCATTTT.

This rearrangement joins TRBV27 to TRBJ1-1, with a possible D match to TRBD1 (6 bases). Germline V CDR1 and CDR2: MNHEY, SMNVEV (reference sequence). The CDR3 consists of 18 residues. Trimming stripped 4 bases from V and 0 bases from J, with 21 bases between. The CDR3: CASSSALTGKGMNTEAFF. The CDR3 coding sequence is TGTGCCAGCAGTTCTGCCCTAACAGGGAAGGGGATGAACACTGAAGCTTTCTTT.

The chain links TRBV6-5 to TRBJ1-1, with D maybe TRBD1 (5 bases). Germline CDR1 reads MNHEY; CDR2 reads SVGAGI. The V end lost 0 bases, the J end lost 7 bases, and 12 bases lay between the germline ends. The CDR3 totals 14 residues. The CDR3 DNA follows: TGTGCCAGCAGTTACTCGGGCGGGGGGAATGAAGCTTTCTTT. Protein sequence: CASSYSGGGNEAFF.

The rearrangement uses TRBV19 and TRBJ1-5; 7 positions match TRBD1. CDR1 LNHDA and CDR2 SQIVND come from the germline V gene (reference sequence). V shed 4 bases and J 4 bases; nucleotides not matched to a gene: 7. The CDR3 has 15 residues. The CDR3 DNA reads as TGTGCCAGTAGTAAAGGGGGCAGGGGGAATCAGCCCCAGCATTTT. Protein product: CASSKGGRGNQPQHF.

This clone appeared a single time. The rearrangement links TRBV6-1 to TRBJ1-1, with 10 bases identical to TRBD1. With V trimmed by 2 bases and J by 3 bases, 3 bases remained unmatched. In germline, CDR1 is MNHNS, CDR2 SASEGT. The CDR3 covers 15 residues. In DNA, the CDR3 is TGTGCCAGCAGTGAATTAGGACAGGGGGACACTGAAGCTTTCTTT. Residues: CASSELGQGDTEAFF.

This rearrangement joins TRBV30 to TRBJ1-1, with 10 bases fitting TRBD1. In germline, CDR1 is GTSNPN, CDR2 SVGIG (reference sequence). The length of the CDR3 is 17 residues. The V segment lost 1 base and the J segment 3 bases; nucleotides outside the gene matches: 11. The CDR3 here is CAWSGFRQGALHTEAFF. CDR3 in DNA: TGTGCCTGGAGTGGATTCAGACAGGGGGCTCTCCACACTGAAGCTTTCTTT.

The count of this clone is one. The V and J genes are TRBV6-6 and TRBJ1-2; 7 bases are a match to TRBD1. After removal of 7 bases from V and 7 bases from J, the junction contained 15 bases not matched to a gene. The CDR3 runs 15 residues. From germline, CDR1 is MNHNY and CDR2 SVGAGI (reference sequence). Written as DNA, the CDR3 is TGTGCCAGCACAAGACAACCACAGGGGCGGGGTGGCTACACCTTC. Amino acids: CASTRQPQGRGGYTF.

The J gene is TRBJ2-1, the V gene TRBV6-5; TRBD1 matches 8 bases. The V gene's germline CDR1 is MNHEY and CDR2 SVGAGI. CDR3 length: 15 residues. V shed 0 bases, J shed 8 bases, and the junction held 6 bases outside the gene matches. CDR3 sequence (DNA): TGTGCCAGCAGTTACTCAATTGGACAGGGCCATGAGCAGTTCTTC. Amino acid sequence: CASSYSIGQGHEQFF.

The rearrangement uses TRBV7-8 and TRBJ2-2, with a possible D match to TRBD1 (5 bases). The germline CDR1 and CDR2 sequences are SGHVS and FQNEAQ. This CDR3 comprises 14 residues. V lost 5 bases and J 5 bases, leaving 12 bases between the germline ends. CDR3 sequence reads: CASSLKRGTGELFF. In DNA, the CDR3 is TGTGCCAGCAGCCTCAAAAGGGGTACCGGGGAGCTGTTTTTT.

The genes are TRBV2 and TRBJ2-1; 9 bases map to TRBD1. The V segment lost 7 bases and the J segment 5 bases; nucleotides outside the gene matches: 15. The CDR3 is 17 amino acids. The germline V gene encodes CDR1 SNHLY and CDR2 FYNNEI. CDR3 nucleotide sequence: TGTGCCAGCATGACTCCTCCCGGGACAGGGCCCGACAATGAGCAGTTCTTC. This encodes CASMTPPGTGPDNEQFF.

The chain recombines TRBV13 with TRBJ2-2; 10 positions match TRBD1. The CDR3 contains 16 residues. V lost 6 bases to trimming and J lost 7 bases; unmatched junction nucleotides: 11. CDR1 and CDR2 from the germline V gene are PRHDT and FYEKMQ (reference sequence). CDR3 loop: CASRKTGTGESGELFF. DNA for the CDR3: TGTGCCAGCAGGAAAACCGGGACAGGGGAAAGCGGGGAGCTGTTTTTT. Complete variable domain (other parts from reference TRBV13 and TRBJ2-2): AAGVIQSPRHLIKEKRETATLKCYPIPRHDTVYWYQQGPGQDPQFLISFYEKMQSDKGSIPDRFSAQQFSDYHSELNMSSLELGDSALYFCASRKTGTGESGELFFGEGSRLTVL.

The J gene is TRBJ2-4, the V gene TRBV4-1, with D perhaps matching TRBD2 (6 bases). Germline CDR1 reads MGHRA; CDR2 reads YSYEKL. Deletions cut 2 bases from V and 6 bases from J, with 11 bases between. This CDR3 contains 14 residues. The DNA of the CDR3 is TGCGCCAGCAGCCAACAGGGAGGTGGAAACATTCAGTACTTC. It is translated as CASSQQGGGNIQYF.

The chain couples TRBV5-1 to TRBJ1-4, with TRBD1 identical over 8 bases. The CDR3 has 13 residues. In germline, CDR1 is SGHRS, CDR2 YFSETQ. The V and J ends lost 7 bases and 7 bases, in that order; junction bases with no gene match: 6. CDR3 DNA sequence: TGCGCCAGCCAGGGGGCGAGGAGTGAAAAACTGTTTTTT. It yields the protein CASQGARSEKLFF.

The chain joins TRBV11-2 to TRBJ1-2; 7 nucleotides align to TRBD1. Germline trimming cut 5 bases from V and 7 bases from J; bases unmatched to any gene: 13. From germline, CDR1 is SGHAT and CDR2 FQNNGV. The CDR3 loop spans 15 amino acids. The CDR3 nucleotides read TGTGCCAGCAGCCTACACCGACGGGACAGTTCTGGCTACACCTTC. It yields the protein CASSLHRRDSSGYTF.

This clone is a singleton in its sample. V usage is TRBV5-8 and J usage is TRBJ2-7; D not certain. CDR3 length: 11 residues. The ends were cut back, 4 bases at V and 6 bases at J, with 8 bases in the middle. Per germline, CDR1 SGHTS and CDR2 YDEGEE. The CDR3 coding sequence is TGTGCCAGCAGCCGGTTTTTCGAGCAGTACTTC. As protein: CASSRFFEQYF.

This chain connects TRBV7-6 to TRBJ2-1; 12 nucleotides line up with TRBD2. J was trimmed by 6 bases and V by 5 bases; bases with no gene match: 8. CDR3 length equals 16 residues. From germline, CDR1 is SGHVS and CDR2 FNYEAQ. The CDR3 nucleotides read TGTGCCAGCAGCCCCCGGACTAGCGGGACCCTCAATGAGCAGTTCTTC. Translating gives CASSPRTSGTLNEQFF.

The chain has TRBV5-5 and TRBJ1-5; unclear D gene. This CDR3 spans 15 amino acids. V was shortened by 1 base and J by 0 bases, with 8 bases between the two germline ends. Germline assignment: CDR1 SGHKS and CDR2 YYEKEE (reference sequence). The CDR3 nucleotides are TGTGCCAGCAGCTTGTTAGGAGATAGCAATCAGCCCCAGCATTTT. It is translated as CASSLLGDSNQPQHF.

This chain joins TRBV7-8 and TRBJ2-1; tentative D call: TRBD2 (5 bases). The CDR3 sequence is 14 residues long. Looked up from germline, CDR1 is SGHVS and CDR2 is FQNEAQ. V lost 4 bases, J lost 4 bases, and 11 bases lay in between. CDR3 nucleotides: TGTGCCAGCAGCTATTTCGGGGTTTACAATGAGCAGTTCTTC. Translated: CASSYFGVYNEQFF.

J is TRBJ1-1 and V is TRBV18, with a weak D call TRBD1 (5 bases). CDR1 and CDR2 (germline): KGHSH, LQKENI. The V end was cut by 4 bases, the J end by 1 base, with 10 bases between. The CDR3 runs 14 residues. The CDR3 loop reads CASSLARGNTEAFF. The CDR3 DNA is TGTGCCAGCTCACTCGCGAGGGGGAACACTGAAGCTTTCTTT.

V is TRBV30 and J is TRBJ1-6; D is unresolved. The germline V gene has CDR1 GTSNPN and CDR2 SVGIG (reference sequence). V lost 5 bases to trimming and J lost 9 bases, with 17 bases between them. This CDR3 comprises 14 residues. Here the CDR3 reads CAWEYGGSGSPLHF. As DNA, the CDR3 is TGTGCCTGGGAATACGGAGGGTCCGGTTCACCCCTCCACTTT.

CDR3 loop: CASSPKRTREAFF. CDR3 coding DNA: TGTGCCAGTAGTCCCAAACGGACAAGAGAAGCTTTCTTT. The rearrangement uses TRBV19 and TRBJ1-1; a possible D gene is TRBD1 (5 bases). The V gene lost 5 bases and the J gene lost 8 bases, with 15 bases spanning the gap. Germline CDR1 is LNHDA and CDR2 is SQIVND (reference sequence). CDR3 length equals 13 residues.